Below, 19 T cell receptor beta chains from the same sample are listed, as sequenced in a study of T cells in Graves' hyperthyroidism and ophthalmopathy. TCR beta CDR3 regions were amplified from RNA transcripts. The study used the HTBI primer set for a first-round RT-PCR of the TCR CDR3. TCRdb ran MiXCR on the multiplex PCR reads and lists one entry per CDR3 protein. The profile shows 400,000 to 600,000 distinct CDR3 sequences, under 25% of them singletons. Specimen: blood. All receptors derive from a man between 18 and 29 years old with Graves' hyperthyroidism.

This clonotype showed up many times. The chain has TRBV5-1 and TRBJ1-2, with TRBD1 as a possible D gene (5 bases). Germline CDR1 SGHRS, CDR2 YFSETQ. Trimming removed 0 bases from V and 4 bases from J, with 13 bases in between. This CDR3 comprises 15 residues. CDR3 sequence: CASSLAIGGGYGYTF. The CDR3 DNA reads TGCGCCAGCAGCTTGGCGATCGGGGGAGGCTATGGCTACACCTTC.

This clonotype was observed a few times. The rearrangement joins TRBV30 to TRBJ2-5; D is undetermined. Germline V lookup: CDR1 GTSNPN, CDR2 SVGIG (reference sequence). The CDR3 runs to 15 residues. Between the trimmed V and J ends, which lost 0 bases and 3 bases, there was a span of 14 bases. This CDR3 is CAWSVPAARKETQYF. The CDR3, as DNA: TGTGCCTGGAGTGTACCGGCAGCGAGGAAAGAGACCCAGTACTTC.

This clonotype was observed a handful of times. The V call is TRBV6-2 or TRBV6-3, the J call TRBJ1-2, with no clear D. Germline CDR1 reads MNHEY; CDR2 reads SVGEGT. This CDR3 is 12 amino acids long. Trimming shortened V by 5 bases and J by 7 bases, and 11 bases separated the two germline ends. In DNA form, the CDR3 reads TGTGCCAGCAGTACCCTCGGGGTTGGCTACACCTTC. Translation: CASSTLGVGYTF.

The V gene is TRBV7-9, the J gene TRBJ1-1, with TRBD1 matching 7 bases. J was trimmed by 5 bases and V by 6 bases; bases with no gene match: 12. The CDR3 runs to 15 residues. The germline gives CDR1 SEHNR, CDR2 FQNEAQ (reference sequence). In DNA, the CDR3 is TGTGCCAGCAGTCCCCGCAGGGGGGTAGTGACTGAAGCTTTCTTT. Translation: CASSPRRGVVTEAFF.

This clonotype turned up a few times. This sequence joins TRBV20-1 and TRBJ1-1, with TRBD1 identical over 10 bases. V lost 6 bases to trimming and J lost 3 bases; unmatched junction nucleotides: 7. The CDR3 length is 14 residues. Germline assignment: CDR1 DFQATT and CDR2 SNEGSKA (reference sequence). CDR3 residues: CSAGQGLGDTEAFF. CDR3 coding DNA: TGCAGTGCGGGACAGGGGTTGGGGGACACTGAAGCTTTCTTT.

J is TRBJ1-3 and V is TRBV2; D remains unclear. Per the germline V gene, CDR1 is SNHLY and CDR2 is FYNNEI. CDR3 length equals 13 residues. Between the trimmed V and J ends, which lost 6 bases and 3 bases, there was a span of 9 bases. Here the CDR3 reads CASRPTSGNTIYF. The CDR3 DNA follows: TGTGCCAGCAGGCCGACTAGTGGAAACACCATATATTTT.

In this sample, this clonotype turned up many times. The chain is built from TRBV12-3 or TRBV12-4 and TRBJ2-5, with 7 nucleotides matching TRBD2. V shed 6 bases, J shed 4 bases, and the junction held 8 bases outside the gene matches. The CDR3 sequence is 14 residues long. In DNA, the CDR3 is TGTGCCAGCAGATCGGGACTACTCCGAGAGACCCAGTACTTC. Protein sequence: CASRSGLLRETQYF.

In its sample, this clonotype was seen many times. The J gene is TRBJ2-7, the V gene TRBV6-5; D remains unclear. The CDR3 totals 13 residues. Trimming took off 2 bases at V and 2 bases at J, with 7 bases between the two ends. Germline V lookup: CDR1 MNHEY, CDR2 SVGAGI. The CDR3 DNA reads as TGTGCCAGCAGTTACAAGAAGACCTACGAGCAGTACTTC. It translates to CASSYKKTYEQYF.

This clonotype was seen at least ten times. J is TRBJ1-1 and V is TRBV29-1; tentatively, D is TRBD1 (5 bases). The CDR3 length is 16 residues. CDR1 SQVTM and CDR2 ANQGSEA come from the germline V gene. The V end was cut by 5 bases, the J end by 0 bases, with 19 bases between. As DNA, the CDR3 is TGCAGCGTTAGAGGAAGGACATCTTTCATGAACACTGAAGCTTTCTTT. Translating gives CSVRGRTSFMNTEAFF.

This clonotype was seen many times. The chain recombines TRBV28 with TRBJ2-2; the match to TRBD1 covers 7 bases. Trimming removed 8 bases from V and 0 bases from J; junction bases left unmatched: 15. The germline V gene has CDR1 MDHEN and CDR2 SYDVKM. This CDR3 comprises 18 residues. The CDR3 loop reads CASRSKWTGQPNTGELFF. The DNA for the CDR3 is TGTGCCAGCCGAAGCAAATGGACAGGACAACCGAACACCGGGGAGCTGTTTTTT.

CDR3 nucleotide sequence: TGTGCCAGCAGTGAATGGGGGGACAGAAACTACGAGCAGTACTTC. It specifies CASSEWGDRNYEQYF. The chain recombines TRBV25-1 with TRBJ2-7; tentatively, D is TRBD1 (7 bases). Trimming left V 1 base short and J 3 bases short, with 13 bases between. The CDR3 is 15 residues long. Germline V gene lookup returns CDR1 MGHDK and CDR2 SYGVNS.

In its sample, this clonotype was seen many times. The chain links TRBV2 to TRBJ2-5; TRBD2 is a possible D gene (5 bases). The CDR3 runs 13 residues. V was pared by 11 bases and J by 4 bases, with 17 bases between. In germline, CDR1 is SNHLY, CDR2 FYNNEI. The CDR3 loop is CACRADSRETQYF. Here the CDR3 DNA reads TGTGCCTGCCGGGCGGACTCTCGAGAGACCCAGTACTTC.

The rearrangement joins TRBV20-1 to TRBJ2-5, with 10 bases lining up with TRBD2. V gave up 0 bases and J gave up 2 bases; unmatched junction bases: 9. Germline V lookup: CDR1 DFQATT, CDR2 SNEGSKA (reference sequence). The CDR3 contains 17 residues. CDR3 coding DNA: TGCAGTGCTAGAGATTCCCGAACACTAGCGGGGCAAGAGACCCAGTACTTC. This sequence encodes CSARDSRTLAGQETQYF.

This clonotype was counted many times. The rearrangement links TRBV11-2 to TRBJ1-6, with 9 bases identical to TRBD1. V was clipped by 5 bases and J by 11 bases; unmatched bases: 10. The CDR3 length is 15 residues. The V gene's germline CDR1 is SGHAT and CDR2 FQNNGV. CDR3 coding DNA: TGTGCCAGCAGCCCCCGGGACAGGGTTTTTCCACCCCTCCACTTT. Amino acid sequence: CASSPRDRVFPPLHF.

This sequence joins TRBV12-3 or TRBV12-4 and TRBJ1-5; 7 bases match TRBD1. V shed 1 base, J shed 9 bases, and the junction held 3 bases outside the gene matches. CDR3 length: 13 residues. The CDR3 DNA reads as TGTGCCAGCAGTTTAGGACAGGGAGCGCCCCAGCATTTT. Its translation is CASSLGQGAPQHF.

Ten or more counts support this clonotype. This chain uses TRBV28 with TRBJ1-2; possible D gene TRBD1, 6 bases. Germline assignment: CDR1 MDHEN and CDR2 SYDVKM. V lost 5 bases, J lost 6 bases, and 19 bases lay in between. CDR3 size: 15 residues. The CDR3 loop reads CASSGLWGRADGYTF. CDR3 nucleotide sequence: TGTGCCAGCAGTGGACTTTGGGGGCGGGCGGATGGCTACACCTTC.

CDR3 DNA sequence: TGTGCCAGCAGTTTGGTTCTAGCGGGACGCGGAGGGACCCAGTACTTC. Its protein is CASSLVLAGRGGTQYF. The chain links TRBV28 to TRBJ2-5, with TRBD2 identical over 9 bases. This CDR3 has 16 residues. Germline V lookup: CDR1 MDHEN, CDR2 SYDVKM. The V and J ends lost 3 bases and 7 bases, in that order; junction bases with no gene match: 12.

This clonotype was found many times. V gene TRBV14 combines with J gene TRBJ2-7, with D possibly called TRBD1 or TRBD2 (5 bases each). With 7 bases removed from V and 1 base from J, the gap between germline ends came to 14 bases. From germline, CDR1 is SGHDN and CDR2 FVKESK. The CDR3 covers 14 residues. CDR3 DNA: TGTGCCAGCACCCGGGGCGGATCTTCCTACGAGCAGTACTTC. The encoded protein is CASTRGGSSYEQYF. The full variable domain, rest sourced from reference TRBV14 and TRBJ2-7, is EAGVTQFPSHSVIEKGQTVTLRCDPISGHDNLYWYRRVMGKEIKFLLHFVKESKQDESGMPNNRFLAERTGGTYSTLKVQPAELEDSGVYFCASTRGGSSYEQYFGPGTRLTVT.

The chain carries TRBV7-8 and TRBJ2-5; D might be TRBD2 (5 bases). V dropped 2 bases and J dropped 3 bases, with 16 bases sitting between them. CDR1 SGHVS and CDR2 FQNEAQ come from the germline V gene. The CDR3 has 16 amino acids. The CDR3 nucleotides read TGTGCCAGCAGCTTAAGGCGCTGGCCGGGGAAAGAGACCCAGTACTTC. Protein product: CASSLRRWPGKETQYF.